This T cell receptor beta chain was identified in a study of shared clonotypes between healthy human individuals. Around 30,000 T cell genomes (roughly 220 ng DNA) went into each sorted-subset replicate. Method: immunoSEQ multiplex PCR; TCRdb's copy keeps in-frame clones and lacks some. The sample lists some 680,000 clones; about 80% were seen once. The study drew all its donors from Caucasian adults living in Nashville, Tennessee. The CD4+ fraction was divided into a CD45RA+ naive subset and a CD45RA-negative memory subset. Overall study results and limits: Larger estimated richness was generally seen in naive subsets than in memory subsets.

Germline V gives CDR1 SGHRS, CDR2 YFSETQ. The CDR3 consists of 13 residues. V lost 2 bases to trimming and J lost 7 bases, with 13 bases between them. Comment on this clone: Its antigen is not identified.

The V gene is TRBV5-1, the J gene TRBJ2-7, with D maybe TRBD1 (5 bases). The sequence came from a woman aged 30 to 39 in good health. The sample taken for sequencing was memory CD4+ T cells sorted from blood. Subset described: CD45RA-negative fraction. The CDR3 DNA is TGCGCCAGCAGCTTACAGGCTCCGTATGAGCAGTACTTC. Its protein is CASSLQAPYEQYF.